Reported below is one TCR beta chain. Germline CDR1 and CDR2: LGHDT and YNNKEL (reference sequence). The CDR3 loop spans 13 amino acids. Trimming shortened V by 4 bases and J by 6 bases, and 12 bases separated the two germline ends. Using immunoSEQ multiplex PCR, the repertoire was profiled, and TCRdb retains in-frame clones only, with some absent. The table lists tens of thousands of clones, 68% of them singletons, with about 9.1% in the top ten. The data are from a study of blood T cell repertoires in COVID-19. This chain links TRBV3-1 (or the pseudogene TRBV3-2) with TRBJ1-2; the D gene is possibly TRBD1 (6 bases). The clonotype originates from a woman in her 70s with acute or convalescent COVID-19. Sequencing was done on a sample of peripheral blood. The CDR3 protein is CASSPRDIDGYTF. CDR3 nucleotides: TGTGCCAGCAGCCCCCGGGACATCGATGGCTACACCTTC.